This paragraph reports one TCR beta chain. Antigen: not known. This CDR3 has 16 residues. Germline V CDR1 and CDR2: WSHSY, SAAADI. UMIs containing a 6-nucleotide sample barcode were added via template switching. One entry per CDR3 protein, without DNA, is what TCRdb gives after re-calling the 5' RACE reads. The sample yields fewer than 450,000 distinct CDR3 sequences, of which the top ten take up 2% to 3%. These data belong to a study of monozygotic twins with inflammatory bowel disease. Study results and caveats: Especially where disease activity was present, IBD patients had fewer clonotypes in common with others than healthy twins did. There were differing immunosuppressive treatments, which may have added variability to patient repertoires.

The sequenced sample was blood. The receptor's source is a human donor with ulcerative colitis or Crohn's disease, or a healthy co-twin of an affected twin (not recorded which). The gene calls are TRBV10-2 and TRBJ2-6; the TRBD1 assignment by TCRdb is unverifiable without DNA. The CDR3 spells CASSERQASGANVLTF.